Listed below are T cell receptor beta chains from one sample, sequenced in a study of blood T cells in healthy people across ages. TCRdb re-called the 5' RACE reads through MiXCR, storing one row per CDR3 protein. The table shows some 1.4 million distinct CDR3 sequences, with about 40% occurring only once. The sample taken for sequencing was blood. The receptors originated from a woman between 18 and 30 years old in good health. Each CDR3 is given with its conserved first and last residue. A D gene is named only where the DNA matches it firmly. A clone size is listed for some rows: how often the clone was seen (once, few, many), or a class if it is expanded.

d_gene: TRBD1; v_gene: TRBV2; j_gene: TRBJ2-7; abundance: few; CDR3aa: CASSVPTDRADSYEQYF; CDR3nt: TGTGCCAGCAGTGTACCCACGGACAGGGCCGACTCCTACGAGCAGTACTTC
d_gene: .; v_gene: TRBV4-1; j_gene: TRBJ2-1; abundance: .; CDR3aa: CASGGHTYNEQFF; CDR3nt: TGCGCCAGCGGGGGACACACTTACAATGAGCAGTTCTTC
d_gene: .; v_gene: TRBV6-1; j_gene: TRBJ2-5; abundance: .; CDR3aa: CATEAGQETQYF; CDR3nt: TGTGCCACGGAGGCAGGCCAAGAGACCCAGTACTTC
d_gene: .; v_gene: TRBV9; j_gene: TRBJ1-3; abundance: few; CDR3aa: CASSVGGTIYF; CDR3nt: TGTGCCAGCAGCGTAGGGGGCACCATATATTTT
d_gene: .; v_gene: TRBV12-3/TRBV12-4; j_gene: TRBJ2-1; abundance: few; CDR3aa: CASRSATYNEQFF; CDR3nt: TGTGCCAGCAGGTCGGCAACCTACAATGAGCAGTTCTTC
d_gene: TRBD2; v_gene: TRBV6-5; j_gene: TRBJ2-1; abundance: .; CDR3aa: CASSYYSGAHNEQFF; CDR3nt: TGTGCCAGCAGTTACTATAGCGGGGCCCACAATGAGCAGTTCTTC
d_gene: .; v_gene: TRBV11-2; j_gene: TRBJ2-2; abundance: .; CDR3aa: CASRRMGTGELFF; CDR3nt: TGTGCCAGCAGGCGTATGGGCACCGGGGAGCTGTTTTTT
d_gene: TRBD1; v_gene: TRBV18; j_gene: TRBJ1-2; abundance: few; CDR3aa: CASSPGTGGIGYGYTF; CDR3nt: TGTGCCAGCTCACCCGGGACAGGGGGCATTGGCTATGGCTACACCTTC
d_gene: .; v_gene: TRBV20-1; j_gene: TRBJ2-1; abundance: few; CDR3aa: CSASPLVASTNREQFF; CDR3nt: TGCAGTGCTAGCCCACTTGTGGCTTCGACCAACCGAGAGCAGTTCTTC
d_gene: .; v_gene: TRBV20-1; j_gene: TRBJ2-1; abundance: few; CDR3aa: CSAREPPAGRDEQFF; CDR3nt: TGCAGTGCTAGAGAGCCCCCAGCGGGTAGGGATGAGCAGTTCTTC
d_gene: .; v_gene: TRBV20-1; j_gene: TRBJ2-1; abundance: .; CDR3aa: CSASASGGERGENEQFF; CDR3nt: TGCAGTGCTAGTGCCAGCGGTGGCGAAAGGGGAGAAAATGAGCAGTTCTTC
d_gene: .; v_gene: TRBV9; j_gene: TRBJ1-1; abundance: few; CDR3aa: CASSVVEKTEAFF; CDR3nt: TGTGCCAGCAGCGTAGTCGAGAAGACTGAAGCTTTCTTT
d_gene: .; v_gene: TRBV10-3; j_gene: TRBJ2-2; abundance: few; CDR3aa: CAISESNSGDTNTGELFF; CDR3nt: TGTGCCATCAGTGAGTCGAATTCCGGGGATACGAACACCGGGGAGCTGTTTTTT
d_gene: TRBD1; v_gene: TRBV10-1; j_gene: TRBJ2-7; abundance: .; CDR3aa: CASNPGTGTYEQYF; CDR3nt: TGCGCCAGCAACCCCGGGACAGGGACCTACGAGCAGTACTTC
d_gene: .; v_gene: TRBV20-1; j_gene: TRBJ1-2; abundance: .; CDR3aa: CSAISIYGYTF; CDR3nt: TGCAGTGCTATAAGTATCTATGGCTACACCTTC
d_gene: .; v_gene: TRBV12-3/TRBV12-4; j_gene: TRBJ2-7; abundance: .; CDR3aa: CASRTLVSVSYEQYF; CDR3nt: TGTGCCAGCAGGACCCTTGTGAGTGTTAGTTACGAGCAGTACTTC
d_gene: .; v_gene: TRBV2; j_gene: TRBJ1-4; abundance: .; CDR3aa: CASRGTIATNEKLIF; CDR3nt: TGTGCCAGCAGGGGGACAATTGCAACTAATGAAAAACTGATTTTT
d_gene: TRBD2; v_gene: TRBV12-3/TRBV12-4; j_gene: TRBJ2-1; abundance: few; CDR3aa: CASSLGGGLSNEQFF; CDR3nt: TGTGCCAGCAGTTTGGGCGGGGGGCTTTCCAATGAGCAGTTCTTC
d_gene: .; v_gene: TRBV12-3/TRBV12-4; j_gene: TRBJ2-7; abundance: .; CDR3aa: CASRLQGNYEQYF; CDR3nt: TGTGCCAGCAGACTTCAGGGTAACTACGAGCAGTACTTC
d_gene: TRBD1; v_gene: TRBV3-1; j_gene: TRBJ1-1; abundance: .; CDR3aa: CASSRGQGGTEAFF; CDR3nt: TGTGCCAGCAGCCGCGGACAGGGGGGGACTGAAGCTTTCTTT
d_gene: .; v_gene: TRBV20-1; j_gene: TRBJ2-7; abundance: .; CDR3aa: CSARDRHDYEQYF; CDR3nt: TGCAGTGCTAGGGATCGGCACGACTACGAGCAGTACTTC
d_gene: .; v_gene: TRBV7-2; j_gene: TRBJ2-3; abundance: .; CDR3aa: CAGSLNAWITDTQYF; CDR3nt: TGTGCCGGCAGCCTTAATGCCTGGATCACGGATACGCAGTATTTT
d_gene: .; v_gene: TRBV5-1; j_gene: TRBJ1-3; abundance: few; CDR3aa: CASSQGVGPGNTIYF; CDR3nt: TGCGCCAGCAGCCAAGGGGTCGGGCCTGGAAACACCATATATTTT